This TCR beta chain was observed in a study of STAT5B mutations in CD4+ large granular lymphocyte leukemia. Study-wide results and caveats: Main leukemic clonotypes were patient-specific, but 20% to 25% appeared at low frequency elsewhere. Higher CD4+ than CD8+ T-LGLL clonality might reflect small sample size.

Controls came from buffy coats of healthy blood donors. Here immunoSEQ multiplex PCR was the method, and the copy in TCRdb shows in-frame clones only, minus some. Among fewer than 45,000 clones, around 86% were seen once, and the ten largest hold about 3%. This clone turned up a few times. The antigen remains undetermined. The sequence was collected from a human donor in good health. The sequencing input was CD4+ T cells from blood buffy coats.

In nucleotides, the CDR3 is TGTGCCTGGGGCGGGGGGAACTGGGCCAACGTCCTGACTTTC. It is translated as CAWGGGNWANVLTF. This chain joins TRBV30 and TRBJ2-6; 8 nucleotides agree with TRBD2. Unmatched junction bases numbered 5, after V lost 5 bases and J lost 5 bases. From germline, CDR1 is GTSNPN and CDR2 SVGIG (reference sequence). The CDR3 sequence is 14 residues long.